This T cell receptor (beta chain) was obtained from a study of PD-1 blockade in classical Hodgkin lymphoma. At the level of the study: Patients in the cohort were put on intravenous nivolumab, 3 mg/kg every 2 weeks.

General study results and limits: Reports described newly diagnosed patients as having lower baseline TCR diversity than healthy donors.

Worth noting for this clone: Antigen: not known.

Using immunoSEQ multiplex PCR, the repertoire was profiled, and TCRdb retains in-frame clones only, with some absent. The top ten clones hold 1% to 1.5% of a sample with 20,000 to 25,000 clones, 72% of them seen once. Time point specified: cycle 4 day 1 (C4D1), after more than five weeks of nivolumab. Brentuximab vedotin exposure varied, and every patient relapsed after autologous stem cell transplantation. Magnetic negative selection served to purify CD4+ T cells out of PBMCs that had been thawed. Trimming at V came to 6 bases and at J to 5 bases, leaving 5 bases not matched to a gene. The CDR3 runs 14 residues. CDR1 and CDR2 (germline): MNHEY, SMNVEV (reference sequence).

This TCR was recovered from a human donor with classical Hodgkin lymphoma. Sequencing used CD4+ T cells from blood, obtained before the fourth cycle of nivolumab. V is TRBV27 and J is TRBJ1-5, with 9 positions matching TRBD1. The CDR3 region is CASRKQGADQPQHF. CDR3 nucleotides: TGTGCCAGCAGGAAACAGGGGGCCGATCAGCCCCAGCATTTT.